The sample holds one count of the clone carrying this TCR beta chain. Authors' analysis steps: It was from reference gene primer amplification that nucleated cell counts were estimated. Generated by immunoSEQ multiplex PCR, the TCRdb table keeps only in-frame clones and is missing some. V and J calls and clone size are as listed in that table; D and trimming were resolved from the DNA. The sample contains roughly 290,000 clones, about 80% of which appear only once. The sample comes from a study of blood T cell repertoires in COVID-19. About the research overall: The study drew acute and convalescent COVID-19 samples from the United States, Italy and Spain. The cDNA or gDNA used as material had been derived from T cells, B-cell-depleted T cells, or PBMCs.

The CDR3 consists of 16 residues. The V segment lost 1 base and the J segment 5 bases; nucleotides outside the gene matches: 7. In germline, CDR1 is MDHEN, CDR2 SYDVKM. This TCR derives from a person between 70 and 80 years old with COVID-19, enrolled during active disease. The sequencing input was peripheral blood. This chain links TRBV28 with TRBJ2-5; TRBD2 matches at 10 bases. CDR3 protein: CASSLYSGRARETQYF. CDR3 bases: TGTGCCAGCAGTTTATACAGCGGGAGGGCCAGGGAGACCCAGTACTTC.